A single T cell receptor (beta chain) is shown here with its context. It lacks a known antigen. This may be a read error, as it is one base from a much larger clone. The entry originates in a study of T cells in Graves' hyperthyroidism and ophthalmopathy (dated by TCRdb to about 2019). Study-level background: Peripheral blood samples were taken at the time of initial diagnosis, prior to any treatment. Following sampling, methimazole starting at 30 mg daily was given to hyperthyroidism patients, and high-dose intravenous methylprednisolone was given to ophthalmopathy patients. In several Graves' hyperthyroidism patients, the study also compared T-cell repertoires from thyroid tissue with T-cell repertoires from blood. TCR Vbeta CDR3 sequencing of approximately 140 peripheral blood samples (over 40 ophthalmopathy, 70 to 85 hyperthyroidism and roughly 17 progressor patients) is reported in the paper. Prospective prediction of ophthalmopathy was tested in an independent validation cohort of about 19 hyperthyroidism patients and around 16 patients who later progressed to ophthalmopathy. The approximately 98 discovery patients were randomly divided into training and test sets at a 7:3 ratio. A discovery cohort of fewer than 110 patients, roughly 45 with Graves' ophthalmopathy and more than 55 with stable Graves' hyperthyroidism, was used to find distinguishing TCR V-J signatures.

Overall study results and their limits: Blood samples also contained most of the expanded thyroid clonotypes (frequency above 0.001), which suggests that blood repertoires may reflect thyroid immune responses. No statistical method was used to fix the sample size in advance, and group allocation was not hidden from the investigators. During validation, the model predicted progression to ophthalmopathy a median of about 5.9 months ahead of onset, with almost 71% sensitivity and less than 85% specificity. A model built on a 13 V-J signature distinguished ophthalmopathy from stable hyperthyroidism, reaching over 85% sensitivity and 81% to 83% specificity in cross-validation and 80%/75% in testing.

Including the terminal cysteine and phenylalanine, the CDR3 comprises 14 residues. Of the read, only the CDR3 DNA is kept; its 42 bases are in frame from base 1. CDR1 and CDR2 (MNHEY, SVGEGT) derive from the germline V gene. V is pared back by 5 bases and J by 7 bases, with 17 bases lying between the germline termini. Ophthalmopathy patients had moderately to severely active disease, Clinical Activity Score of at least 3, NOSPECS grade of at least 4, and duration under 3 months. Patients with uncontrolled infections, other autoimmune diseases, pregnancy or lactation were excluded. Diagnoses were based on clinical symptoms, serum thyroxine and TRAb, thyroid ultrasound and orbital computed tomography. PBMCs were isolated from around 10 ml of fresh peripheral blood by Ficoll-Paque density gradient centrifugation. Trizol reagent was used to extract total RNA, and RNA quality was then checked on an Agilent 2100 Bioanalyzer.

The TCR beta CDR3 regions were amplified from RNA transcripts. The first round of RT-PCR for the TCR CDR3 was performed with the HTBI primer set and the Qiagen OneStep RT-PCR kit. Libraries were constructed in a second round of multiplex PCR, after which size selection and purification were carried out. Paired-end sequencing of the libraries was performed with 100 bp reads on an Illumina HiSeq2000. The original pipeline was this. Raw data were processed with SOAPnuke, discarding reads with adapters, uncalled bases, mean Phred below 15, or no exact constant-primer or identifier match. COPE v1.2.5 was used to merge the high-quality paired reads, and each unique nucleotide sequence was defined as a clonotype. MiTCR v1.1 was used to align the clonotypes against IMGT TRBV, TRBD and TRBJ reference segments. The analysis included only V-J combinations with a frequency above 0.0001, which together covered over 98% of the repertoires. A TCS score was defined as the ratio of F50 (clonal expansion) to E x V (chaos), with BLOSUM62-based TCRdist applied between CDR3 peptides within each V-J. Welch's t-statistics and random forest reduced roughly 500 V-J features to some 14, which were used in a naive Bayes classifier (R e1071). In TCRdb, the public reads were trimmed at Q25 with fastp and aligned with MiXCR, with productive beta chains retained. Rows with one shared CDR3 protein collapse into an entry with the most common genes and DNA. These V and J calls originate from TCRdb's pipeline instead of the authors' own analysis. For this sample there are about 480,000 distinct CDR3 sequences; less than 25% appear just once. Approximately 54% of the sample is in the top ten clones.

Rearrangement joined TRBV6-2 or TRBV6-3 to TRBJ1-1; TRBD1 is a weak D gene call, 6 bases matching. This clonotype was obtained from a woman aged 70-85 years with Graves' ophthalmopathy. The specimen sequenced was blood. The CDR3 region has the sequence CASSEQGPTVEAFF. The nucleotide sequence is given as TGTGCCAGCAGTGAGCAGGGGCCCACAGTTGAAGCTTTCTTT.